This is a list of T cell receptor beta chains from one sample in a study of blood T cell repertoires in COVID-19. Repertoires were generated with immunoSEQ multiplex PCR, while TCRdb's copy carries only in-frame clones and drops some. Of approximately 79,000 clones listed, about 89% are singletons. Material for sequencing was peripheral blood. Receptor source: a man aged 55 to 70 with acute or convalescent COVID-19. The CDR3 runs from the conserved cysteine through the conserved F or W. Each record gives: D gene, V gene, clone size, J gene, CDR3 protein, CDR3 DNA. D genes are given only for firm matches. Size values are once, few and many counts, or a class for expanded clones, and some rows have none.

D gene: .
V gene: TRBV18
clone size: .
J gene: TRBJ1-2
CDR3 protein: CASSPSGGYYGYTF
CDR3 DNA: TGTGCCAGCTCCCCGAGCGGGGGGTACTATGGCTACACCTTC

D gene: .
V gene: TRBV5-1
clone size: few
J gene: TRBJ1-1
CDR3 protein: CASTRDGGTEAFF
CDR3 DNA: TGCGCCAGCACCCGGGACGGGGGCACTGAAGCTTTCTTT

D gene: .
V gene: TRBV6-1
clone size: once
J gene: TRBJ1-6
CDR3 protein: CASSEARAANSPLHF
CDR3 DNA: TGTGCCAGCAGTGAAGCGCGGGCAGCAAATTCACCCCTCCACTTT

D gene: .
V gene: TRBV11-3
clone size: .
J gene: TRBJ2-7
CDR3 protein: CASSLEAGRSYEQYF
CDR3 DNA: TGTGCCAGCAGCTTAGAAGCAGGGAGGTCCTACGAGCAGTACTTC

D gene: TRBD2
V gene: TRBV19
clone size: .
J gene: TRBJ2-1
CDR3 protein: CASGPGAAARLGLAGDSYNEQFF
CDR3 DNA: TGTGCCAGTGGTCCCGGGGCAGCGGCTAGGTTAGGACTAGCGGGAGATTCCTACAATGAGCAGTTCTTC

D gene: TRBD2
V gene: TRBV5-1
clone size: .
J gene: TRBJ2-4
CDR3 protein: CASSSTSGDSDIQYF
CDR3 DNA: TGCGCCAGCAGCTCCACTAGCGGGGACAGTGACATTCAGTACTTC

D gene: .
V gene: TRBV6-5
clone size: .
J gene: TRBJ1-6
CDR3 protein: CASSLSGGQGSPLHF
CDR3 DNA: TGTGCCAGCAGTCTTTCGGGGGGGCAAGGTTCACCCCTCCACTTT

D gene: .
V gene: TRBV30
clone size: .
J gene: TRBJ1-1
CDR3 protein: CAGIQENTEAFF
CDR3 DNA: TGTGCCGGAATACAGGAGAACACTGAAGCTTTCTTT

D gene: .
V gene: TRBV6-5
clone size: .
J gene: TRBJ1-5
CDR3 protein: CASSHSFNQPQHF
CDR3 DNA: TGTGCCAGCAGTCACAGTTTCAATCAGCCCCAGCATTTT

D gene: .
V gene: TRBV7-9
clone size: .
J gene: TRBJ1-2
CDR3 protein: CASSLASRGNYGYTF
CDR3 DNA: TGTGCCAGCAGCTTAGCGTCGCGGGGAAACTATGGCTACACCTTC

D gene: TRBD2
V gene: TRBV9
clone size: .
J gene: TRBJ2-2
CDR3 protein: CASSVIAGGPDTGELFF
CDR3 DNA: TGTGCCAGCAGCGTAATAGCGGGGGGGCCTGACACCGGGGAGCTGTTTTTT

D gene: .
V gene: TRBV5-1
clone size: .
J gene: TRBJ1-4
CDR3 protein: CASSTGSATNEKLFF
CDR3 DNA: TGCGCCAGCAGCACGGGTTCTGCAACTAATGAAAAACTGTTTTTT

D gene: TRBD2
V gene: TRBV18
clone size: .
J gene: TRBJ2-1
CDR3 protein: CASSPSSGAPSSYNEQFF
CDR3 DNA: TGTGCCAGCTCACCATCTAGCGGGGCCCCGAGCTCCTACAATGAGCAGTTCTTC

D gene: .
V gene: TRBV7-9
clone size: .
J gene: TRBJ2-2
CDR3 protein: CASSPVRAGELFF
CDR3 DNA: TGTGCCAGCAGCCCCGTGAGGGCCGGGGAGCTGTTTTTT

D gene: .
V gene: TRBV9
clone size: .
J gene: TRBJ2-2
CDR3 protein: CASSKEWGLNTGELFF
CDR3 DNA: TGTGCCAGCAGCAAAGAGTGGGGACTTAACACCGGGGAGCTGTTTTTT

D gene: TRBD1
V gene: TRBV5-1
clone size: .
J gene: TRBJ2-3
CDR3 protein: CASSFEDRVTDTQYF
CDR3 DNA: TGCGCCAGCAGCTTCGAGGACAGGGTCACAGATACGCAGTATTTT

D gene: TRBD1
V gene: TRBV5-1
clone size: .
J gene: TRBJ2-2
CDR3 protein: CASSSTGERMFF
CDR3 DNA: TGCGCCAGCAGCTCTACAGGGGAGAGAATGTTTTTT

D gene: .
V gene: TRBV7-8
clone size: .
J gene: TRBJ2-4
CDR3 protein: CASSYPDRINIQYF
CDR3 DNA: TGTGCCAGCAGCTACCCGGACAGAATAAACATTCAGTACTTC

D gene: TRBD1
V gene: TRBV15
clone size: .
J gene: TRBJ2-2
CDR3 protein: CATSRRDRGRWQGTGELFF
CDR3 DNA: TGTGCCACCAGCCGCCGGGACAGGGGGCGGTGGCAGGGGACCGGGGAGCTGTTTTTT

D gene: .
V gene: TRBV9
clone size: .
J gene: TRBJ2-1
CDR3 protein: CASSSRDSGVYEQFF
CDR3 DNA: TGTGCCAGCAGTTCCCGGGACTCCGGAGTTTATGAGCAGTTCTTC

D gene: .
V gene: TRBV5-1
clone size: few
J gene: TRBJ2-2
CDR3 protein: CASSFSRSRGPNTGELFF
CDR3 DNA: TGCGCCAGCAGCTTTTCTCGATCCAGGGGCCCGAACACCGGGGAGCTGTTTTTT

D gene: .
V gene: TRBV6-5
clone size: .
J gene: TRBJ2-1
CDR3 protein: CASSYPSSEQFF
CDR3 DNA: TGTGCCAGCAGTTACCCCAGTTCTGAGCAGTTCTTC

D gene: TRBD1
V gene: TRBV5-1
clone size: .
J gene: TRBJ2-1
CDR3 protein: CASSLVQGSLNEQFF
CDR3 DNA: TGCGCCAGCAGCTTGGTACAGGGGTCGTTGAATGAGCAGTTCTTC

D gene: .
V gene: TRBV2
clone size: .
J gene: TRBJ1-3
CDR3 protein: CASSFSGPSQGNTIYF
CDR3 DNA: TGTGCCAGCAGTTTTTCAGGGCCTTCCCAGGGAAACACCATATATTTT

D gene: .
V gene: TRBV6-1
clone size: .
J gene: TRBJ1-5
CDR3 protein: CASSEVYRGEGQPQHF
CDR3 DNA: TGTGCCAGCAGTGAAGTTTATCGGGGGGAAGGTCAGCCCCAGCATTTT

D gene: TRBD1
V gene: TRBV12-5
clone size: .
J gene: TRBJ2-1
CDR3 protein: CASGLEGTGHNEQFF
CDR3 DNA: TGTGCTAGTGGTTTGGAGGGGACAGGCCACAATGAGCAGTTCTTC

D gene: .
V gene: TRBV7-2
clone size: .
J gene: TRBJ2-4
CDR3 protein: CASSSGTSSTNIQYF
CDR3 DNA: TGTGCCAGCAGCTCGGGGACTTCGTCGACAAACATTCAGTACTTC

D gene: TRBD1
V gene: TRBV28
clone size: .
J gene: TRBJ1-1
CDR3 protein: CASSSQGARDTEAFF
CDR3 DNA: TGTGCCAGCAGTTCACAGGGGGCTAGGGACACTGAAGCTTTCTTT

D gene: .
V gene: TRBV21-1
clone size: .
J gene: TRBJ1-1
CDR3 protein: CASSKAREGARPEAFF
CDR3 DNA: TGTGCCAGCAGCAAAGCGAGAGAAGGGGCTAGGCCTGAAGCTTTCTTT

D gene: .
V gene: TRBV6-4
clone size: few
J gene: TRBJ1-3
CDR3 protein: CASSEQPGNTIYF
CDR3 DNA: TGTGCCAGCAGTGAACAGCCTGGAAACACCATATATTTT

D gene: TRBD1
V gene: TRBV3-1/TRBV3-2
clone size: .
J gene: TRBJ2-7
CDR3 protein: CASSHSTGGEQYF
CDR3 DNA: TGTGCCAGCAGCCATTCGACAGGGGGCGAGCAGTACTTC

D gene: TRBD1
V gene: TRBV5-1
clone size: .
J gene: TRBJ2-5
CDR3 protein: CASSSGQGRQETQYF
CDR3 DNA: TGCGCCAGCAGCTCGGGACAGGGGCGCCAAGAGACCCAGTACTTC

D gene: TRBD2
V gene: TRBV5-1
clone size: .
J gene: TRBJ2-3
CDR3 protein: CASRVASGSDTQYF
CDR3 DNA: TGCGCCAGCAGGGTCGCTAGCGGGTCAGATACGCAGTATTTT

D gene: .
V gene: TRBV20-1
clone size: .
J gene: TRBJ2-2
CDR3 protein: CSASWGANTGELFF
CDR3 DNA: TGCAGTGCTAGTTGGGGCGCGAACACCGGGGAGCTGTTTTTT

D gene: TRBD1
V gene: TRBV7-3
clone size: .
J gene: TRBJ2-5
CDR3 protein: CASSLGGQGWGETQYF
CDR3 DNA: TGTGCCAGCAGCTTAGGCGGACAGGGATGGGGAGAGACCCAGTACTTC

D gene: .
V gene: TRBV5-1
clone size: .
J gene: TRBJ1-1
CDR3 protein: CASSPQEGRNTEAFF
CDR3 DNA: TGCGCCAGCAGCCCCCAGGAGGGCAGGAACACTGAAGCTTTCTTT

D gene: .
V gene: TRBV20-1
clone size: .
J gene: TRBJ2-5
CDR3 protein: CSAQTQETQYF
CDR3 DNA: TGCAGTGCTCAAACTCAAGAGACCCAGTACTTC

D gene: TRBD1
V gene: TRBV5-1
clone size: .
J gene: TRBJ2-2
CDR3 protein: CASSVGQGGGELFF
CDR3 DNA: TGCGCCAGCAGCGTGGGACAGGGCGGCGGGGAGCTGTTTTTT

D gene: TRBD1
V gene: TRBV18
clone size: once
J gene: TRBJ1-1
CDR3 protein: CASSKTGAGTEAFF
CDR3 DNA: TGTGCCAGCTCAAAGACAGGGGCGGGCACTGAAGCTTTCTTT

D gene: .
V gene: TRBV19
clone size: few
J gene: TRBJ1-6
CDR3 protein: CASKPAGLESPLHF
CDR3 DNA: TGTGCCAGTAAACCCGCAGGGCTTGAGTCACCCCTCCACTTT

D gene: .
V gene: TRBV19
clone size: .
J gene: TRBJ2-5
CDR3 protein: CASSLAGVGGRETQYF
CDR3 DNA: TGTGCCAGTAGTCTTGCAGGGGTTGGGGGTCGAGAGACCCAGTACTTC

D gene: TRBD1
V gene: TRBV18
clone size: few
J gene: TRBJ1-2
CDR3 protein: CASSPPGQLLTNYGYTF
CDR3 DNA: TGTGCCAGCTCACCGCCGGGACAGCTTCTTACTAACTATGGCTACACCTTC

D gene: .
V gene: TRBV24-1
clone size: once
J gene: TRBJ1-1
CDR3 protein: CATSDLGQLVPSKNTEAFF
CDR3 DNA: TGTGCCACCAGTGATTTGGGACAGTTAGTCCCGTCTAAGAACACTGAAGCTTTCTTT

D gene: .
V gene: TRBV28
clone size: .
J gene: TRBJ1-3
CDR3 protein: CASSFSPGNTIYF
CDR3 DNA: TGTGCCAGCAGTTTTTCCCCAGGGAACACCATATATTTT

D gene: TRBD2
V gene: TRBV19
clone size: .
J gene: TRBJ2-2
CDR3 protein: CASIPTSGRSGTGELFF
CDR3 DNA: TGTGCCAGTATCCCGACTAGCGGGAGGTCCGGCACCGGGGAGCTGTTTTTT

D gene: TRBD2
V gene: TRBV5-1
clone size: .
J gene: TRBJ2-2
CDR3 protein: CASRGGLERTGELFF
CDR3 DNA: TGCGCCAGCCGGGGGGGGCTGGAGAGGACCGGGGAGCTGTTTTTT

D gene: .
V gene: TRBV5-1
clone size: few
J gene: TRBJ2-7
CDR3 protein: CASSLVSGSSYEQYF
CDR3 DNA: TGCGCCAGCAGCTTGGTCAGCGGGTCTTCCTACGAGCAGTACTTC

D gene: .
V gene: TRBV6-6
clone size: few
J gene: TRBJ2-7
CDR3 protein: CASSYTTGSSYEQYF
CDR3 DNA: TGTGCCAGCAGTTACACCACAGGTAGCTCCTACGAGCAGTACTTC

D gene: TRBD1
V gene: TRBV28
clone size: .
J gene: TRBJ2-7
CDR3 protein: CASSHTGTGPYEQYF
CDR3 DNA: TGTGCCAGCAGTCATACCGGGACAGGGCCCTACGAGCAGTACTTC

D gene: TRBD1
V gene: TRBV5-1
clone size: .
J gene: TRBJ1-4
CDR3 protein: CASSPDRGSDEKLFF
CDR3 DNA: TGCGCCAGCAGCCCCGACAGGGGTAGCGATGAAAAACTGTTTTTT

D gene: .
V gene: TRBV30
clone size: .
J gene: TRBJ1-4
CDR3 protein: CAWSQGQGNEKLFF
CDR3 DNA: TGTGCCTGGTCGCAGGGTCAGGGTAATGAAAAACTGTTTTTT

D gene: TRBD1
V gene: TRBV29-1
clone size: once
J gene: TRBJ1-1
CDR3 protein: CSGRTGGNTEAFF
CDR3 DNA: TGCAGCGGCAGGACAGGGGGCAACACTGAAGCTTTCTTT

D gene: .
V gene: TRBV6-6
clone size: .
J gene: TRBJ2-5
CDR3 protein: CASSYTSQETQYF
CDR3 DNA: TGTGCCAGCAGTTACACAAGTCAAGAGACCCAGTACTTC